This T cell receptor (beta chain) was obtained from a study of beta chain features in type 1 diabetes. Study results and caveats: The naive, central memory and Treg TCRB repertoires looked more alike in patients than they did in healthy donors. With patients and controls alike, PCR might favor shorter templates to an equal degree.

Trimming stripped 0 bases from V and 9 bases from J, with 9 bases between. Germline V gives CDR1 LGHNA, CDR2 YSLEER. CDR3 size: 13 residues. This clone was seen more than once but under ten times. The antigen remains unidentified. Sorting based on CD45RO/CCR7/CD25/CD127/CD95/CD27 separated CD4+ naive, central memory, regulatory and stem cell-like memory cells. The investigators reverse transcribed all of the isolated RNA, so they sequenced expressed TCRB transcripts. Sequencing of naive, central memory and regulatory T cell samples gave an average of approximately 3.5 million reads. Clones were sequenced by immunoSEQ multiplex PCR, and TCRdb holds only the in-frame ones, with some missing. Of 620,000 or so clones in the sample, 15% to 19% were seen once.

The sequenced material came from naive CD4+ T cells from blood. The gene calls are TRBV4-3 and TRBJ2-1; no firm D call. The receptor was isolated from a young man in good health. The chain's CDR3 is CASSQEGLLEQFF. Written as DNA, the CDR3 is TGCGCCAGCAGCCAAGAGGGCCTCCTTGAGCAGTTCTTC.